A selection of T cell receptor beta chains follows, all from one sample in a study of cytomegalovirus exposure and HLA in healthy donors. The repertoire was sequenced with immunoSEQ multiplex PCR; TCRdb's copy has only in-frame clones and lacks some. The sample lists roughly 83,000 clones, roughly 75% occurring once. Sequences were obtained from PBMCs. The receptors originated from a man aged 55 to 69 in good health and CMV-seronegative. Both conserved end residues are part of each CDR3.

j_call | v_call | cdr3_aa
TRBJ1-2 | TRBV27 | CASSFSGGGGYTF
TRBJ2-5 | TRBV7-9 | CSSSLEVSWETQYF
TRBJ1-4 | TRBV7-9 | CASSLGGAANEKLFF
TRBJ2-7 | TRBV14 | CASSQGTHYEQYF
TRBJ2-5 | TRBV12-5 | CASAEGQGEETQYF
TRBJ1-6 | TRBV13 | CASSLGDRANSPLHF
TRBJ2-2 | TRBV5-6 | CASSLKGTSTGELFF
TRBJ1-1 | TRBV11-1 | CASIARNTEAFF
TRBJ2-2 | TRBV2 | CASSRARTNTGELFF
TRBJ2-1 | TRBV6-6 | CATGTSGASYNEQFF
TRBJ2-7 | TRBV7-6 | CASSLEQGAYEQYF
TRBJ1-6 | TRBV4-2 | CASSQAVGGSNSPLHF
TRBJ2-2 | TRBV7-6 | CASSTTTGGDTGELFF
TRBJ2-2 | TRBV30 | CAWSVGLLEGTGGNWRTGELFF
TRBJ2-1 | TRBV27 | CASSFRSRLANGEQFF
TRBJ2-5 | TRBV9 | CASSVAAGGGETQYF
TRBJ2-1 | TRBV30 | CALTRSYNEQFF
TRBJ1-1 | TRBV21-1 | CATSDSMNTEAFF
TRBJ1-1 | TRBV11-2 | CASSPSRGPGQINTEAFF
TRBJ2-5 | TRBV18 | CASSPGHETQYF
TRBJ2-3 | TRBV5-4 | CASSLPDRISSTDTQYF
TRBJ2-5 | TRBV15 | CATLGGPEPQYF
TRBJ2-5 | TRBV30 | CAWSGRDREKTQYF
TRBJ2-7 | TRBV7-9 | CASSALGGTGYHEQYF
TRBJ2-4 | TRBV5-6 | CASSLGQGTAQYF
TRBJ1-1 | TRBV11-3 | CASINSGGPSNTEAFF
TRBJ2-7 | TRBV14 | CASSQDKGVVWDRGKIDEQYF
TRBJ2-3 | TRBV5-6 | CASSLGLNTDTQYF
TRBJ1-3 | TRBV6-5 | CASRGTGISGNTIYF
TRBJ2-5 | TRBV21-1 | CASSKRERGGPDGTQYF
TRBJ2-2 | TRBV30 | CAWNLGGATGELFF
TRBJ2-7 | TRBV5-6 | CASSLRGTGAREQYF
TRBJ1-2 | TRBV6-4 | CASSDDPTGVEGYTF
TRBJ2-3 | TRBV9 | CASSSETSGGSLADTQYF
NA | TRBV28 | CASSLGQGTYEQYF
TRBJ1-1 | TRBV19 | CASSFSAGEMNTEAFF
TRBJ2-5 | TRBV10-1 | CASSERTGGKVETQYF
TRBJ2-7 | TRBV2 | CASGQTGSYEQYF
TRBJ1-5 | TRBV11-2 | CASSLPDRPSQPQHF
TRBJ2-6 | TRBV5-6 | CASSPGTGSSGANVLTF
TRBJ2-5 | TRBV30 | CAWIPGQETQYF
TRBJ1-3 | TRBV9 | CASSSNRFQPGNTIYF
TRBJ1-1 | TRBV25-1 | CASSEYIGGTEAFF
TRBJ2-2 | TRBV5-1 | CASSLAQGAAGELFF
TRBJ2-3 | TRBV28 | CASSLGGGGPTDTQYF
TRBJ1-5 | TRBV5-1 | CASSLQGADQPQHF
TRBJ1-2 | TRBV7-8 | CASSPRVGLYGYTF
TRBJ1-5 | TRBV10-3 | CALREDRDQPQHF
TRBJ1-6 | TRBV11-2 | CASSLVQGAGSPLHF
TRBJ1-6 | TRBV5-6 | CASSLKGDPYSPLHF
TRBJ2-7 | TRBV7-9 | CSPGKRESSYEQYF
TRBJ1-5 | TRBV5-1 | CASSPGQGNQPQHF
TRBJ1-1 | TRBV11-2 | CASSTPTGHTEAFF
TRBJ1-1 | TRBV7-3 | CASTDRGRDTEAFF
TRBJ2-1 | TRBV7-7 | CASGFLGANEQFF
TRBJ2-4 | TRBV5-6 | CASSLAGTGAAKNIQYF
TRBJ1-2 | TRBV29-1 | CSVVGGIDYGYTF